This T cell receptor beta chain was found in a study of graft-versus-host responses after intestinal transplantation. TCRdb keeps only in-frame clones here, not all; method: immunoSEQ multiplex PCR. The sample lists some 87,000 clones; approximately 92% were seen once. The CDR3 loop spans 13 amino acids. CDR1 is MNHEY and CDR2 is SMNVEV in the germline V gene (reference sequence). Trimming removed 2 bases at V and 7 bases at J, with 12 bases between. As to this clone: The target antigen is unknown.

The receptor's source is a human donor who was the organ donor for an intestinal transplant. The V call is TRBV27, the J call TRBJ2-7; D is uncertain. Material: unstimulated CD8+ T cells sorted from spleen or lymph node cells, obtained before transplant. This CDR3 is CASSLVPPSEQYF. The CDR3 nucleotides are TGTGCCAGCAGTTTAGTCCCCCCCTCTGAGCAGTACTTC.